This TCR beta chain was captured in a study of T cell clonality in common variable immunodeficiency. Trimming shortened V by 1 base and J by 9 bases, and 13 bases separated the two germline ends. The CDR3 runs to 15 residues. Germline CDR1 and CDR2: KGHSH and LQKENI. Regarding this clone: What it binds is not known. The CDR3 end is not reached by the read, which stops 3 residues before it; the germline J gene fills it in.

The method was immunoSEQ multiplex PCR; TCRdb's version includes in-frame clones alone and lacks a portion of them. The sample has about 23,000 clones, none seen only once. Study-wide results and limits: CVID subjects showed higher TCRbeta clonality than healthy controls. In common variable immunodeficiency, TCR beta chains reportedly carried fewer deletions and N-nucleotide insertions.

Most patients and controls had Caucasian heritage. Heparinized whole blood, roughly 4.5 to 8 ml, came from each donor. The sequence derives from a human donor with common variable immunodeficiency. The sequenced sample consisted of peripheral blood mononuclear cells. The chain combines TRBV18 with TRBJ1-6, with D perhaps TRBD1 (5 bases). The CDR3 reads CASSPLGLSGSPLHF. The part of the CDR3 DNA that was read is TGTGCCAGCTCACCACTGGGACTTAGCGGTTCACCC.